Listed here is a single T cell receptor beta chain. Antigen specificity is unknown. Eight distinct reactions (per sample) were used to make the cDNA. TCRdb re-called the 5' RACE reads and catalogs CDR3 proteins one per entry, DNA excluded. This table holds about 210,000 distinct CDR3 sequences. CDR1 and CDR2 (germline): SGDLS, YYNGEE. The CDR3 extends over 16 amino acids. This specimen belongs to a study of monozygotic twins with inflammatory bowel disease. The study's findings and limits: Nothing supported a single strong signal or clonotype that was associated with IBD. IBD patients showed reduced TCRbeta diversity (inverse Simpson) versus healthy co-twins.

Sequenced material: blood. The chain employs TRBV9 and TRBJ1-4. This sequence originates from a human donor with ulcerative colitis or Crohn's disease, or a healthy co-twin of an affected twin (not recorded which). This CDR3 reads CASSVAIGEDEEKLFF.